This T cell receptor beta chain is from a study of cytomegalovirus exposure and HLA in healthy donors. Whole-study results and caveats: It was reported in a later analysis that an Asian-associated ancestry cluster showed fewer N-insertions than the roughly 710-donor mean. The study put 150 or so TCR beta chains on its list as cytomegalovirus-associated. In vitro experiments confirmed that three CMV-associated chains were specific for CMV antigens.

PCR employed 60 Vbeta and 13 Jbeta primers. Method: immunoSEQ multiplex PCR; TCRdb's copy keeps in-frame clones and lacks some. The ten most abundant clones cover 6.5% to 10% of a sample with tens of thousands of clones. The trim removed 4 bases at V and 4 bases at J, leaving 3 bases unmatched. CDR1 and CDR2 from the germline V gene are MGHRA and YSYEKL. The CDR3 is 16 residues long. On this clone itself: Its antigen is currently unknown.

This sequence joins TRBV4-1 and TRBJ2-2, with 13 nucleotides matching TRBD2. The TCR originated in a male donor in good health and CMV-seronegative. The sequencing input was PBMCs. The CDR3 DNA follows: TGCGCCAGCAGCCCTACTAGCGGGAGGGCCACCGGGGAGCTGTTTTTT. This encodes CASSPTSGRATGELFF.